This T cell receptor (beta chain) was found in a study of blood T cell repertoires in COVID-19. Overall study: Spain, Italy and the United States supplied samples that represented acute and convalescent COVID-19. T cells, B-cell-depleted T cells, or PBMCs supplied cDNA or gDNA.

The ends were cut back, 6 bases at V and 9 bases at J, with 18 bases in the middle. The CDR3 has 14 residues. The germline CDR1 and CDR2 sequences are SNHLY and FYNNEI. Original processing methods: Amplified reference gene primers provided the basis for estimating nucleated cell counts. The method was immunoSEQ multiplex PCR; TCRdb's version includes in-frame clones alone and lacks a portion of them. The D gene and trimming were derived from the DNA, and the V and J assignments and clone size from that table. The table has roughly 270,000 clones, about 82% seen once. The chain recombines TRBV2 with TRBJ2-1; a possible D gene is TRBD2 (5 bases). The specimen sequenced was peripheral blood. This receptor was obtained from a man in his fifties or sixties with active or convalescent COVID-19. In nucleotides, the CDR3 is TGTGCCAGCAGCCTTAGTGGGAGAAGCGGTGAGCAGTTCTTC. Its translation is CASSLSGRSGEQFF.